The 7 T cell receptor beta chains in this list originate from one sample, sequenced in a study of blood T cell repertoires in COVID-19. TCRdb keeps only in-frame clones here, not all; method: immunoSEQ multiplex PCR. This sample has roughly 100,000 clones, with roughly 82% found just once. Sequences were obtained from peripheral blood. The receptor source for this set is a human donor in a cohort sampled during active COVID-19.

The chain uses TRBV5-1 and TRBJ1-1; 7 nucleotides line up with TRBD1. The J segment lost 0 bases and the V segment lost 7 bases, leaving 9 bases of the junction unmatched. CDR1 SGHRS and CDR2 YFSETQ come from the germline V gene. The CDR3 consists of 15 residues. The CDR3 coding sequence is TGCGCCAGCCATATACCGGGACAGATGAACACTGAAGCTTTCTTT. Its protein product is CASHIPGQMNTEAFF. The full variable domain, its missing parts supplied by reference TRBV5-1 and TRBJ1-1, is KAGVTQTPRYLIKTRGQQVTLSCSPISGHRSVSWYQQTPGQGLQFLFEYFSETQRNKGNFPGRFSGRQFSNSRSEMNVSTLELGDSALYLCASHIPGQMNTEAFFGQGTRLTVV.

This chain links TRBV12-3 or TRBV12-4 with TRBJ1-2, with a weak D call TRBD1 (6 bases). The CDR3 runs 12 residues. V was cut by 4 bases and J by 6 bases, with 9 bases left in between. The chain's CDR3 is CASSSYRDGYTF. For the CDR3, the DNA is TGTGCCAGCAGTTCGTACAGGGATGGCTACACCTTC.

This clone was detected only once. This chain links TRBV6-2 or TRBV6-3 with TRBJ2-7, with 9 bases lining up with TRBD1. The CDR3 sequence is 13 residues long. Germline lookup yields CDR1 MNHEY and CDR2 SVGEGT. The trim removed 4 bases at V and 9 bases at J, leaving 7 bases unmatched. The CDR3 protein is CASSSGQGLGQYF. CDR3 DNA: TGTGCCAGCAGTTCCGGACAGGGGTTGGGGCAGTACTTC.

The chain carries TRBV5-1 and TRBJ2-2, with D unresolved. Trimming took 3 bases from V and 3 from J, leaving 6 bases between them. The CDR3 is 13 amino acids. In germline, CDR1 is SGHRS, CDR2 YFSETQ. CDR3 protein: CASSSEYTGELFF. CDR3 DNA: TGCGCCAGCAGCTCGGAGTACACCGGGGAGCTGTTTTTT.

This clone occurred a few times. J is TRBJ2-6 and V is TRBV7-2; perhaps TRBD1 as D (5 bases). Deletions cut 4 bases from V and 4 bases from J, with 20 bases between. The CDR3 totals 18 residues. In germline, CDR1 is SGHTA, CDR2 FQGNSA. CDR3 sequence (DNA): TGTGCCAGCAGCTCATTGACGCCTTGGGGCAAAGGGGCCAACGTCCTGACTTTC. Translation gives CASSSLTPWGKGANVLTF.

The V call is TRBV5-1, the J call TRBJ2-5; the match to TRBD2 covers 9 bases. The CDR3 runs 17 residues. CDR1 and CDR2 (germline): SGHRS, YFSETQ. V shed 0 bases and J 5 bases; nucleotides not matched to a gene: 11. The CDR3 loop is CASSLGRGGPVKETQYF. CDR3 bases: TGCGCCAGCAGCTTGGGGCGGGGGGGCCCTGTAAAGGAGACCCAGTACTTC.

The CDR3 bases are TGTGCCATCAGTGGGGGGGTCGGAGAGACCCAGTACTTC. It codes for CAISGGVGETQYF. The chain employs TRBV10-3 and TRBJ2-5, with D perhaps TRBD2 (6 bases). Germline loops: CDR1 ENHRY, CDR2 SYGVKD. Trimming removed 4 bases at V and 4 bases at J, with 10 bases between. The CDR3 contains 13 residues.